This TCR beta chain was recorded in a study of blood T cell repertoires in COVID-19. For the study at large: The cDNA or gDNA used as material had been derived from T cells, B-cell-depleted T cells, or PBMCs.

The authors' processing: The assay estimated nucleated cells by amplifying reference gene primers. Repertoires were generated with immunoSEQ multiplex PCR, while TCRdb's copy carries only in-frame clones and drops some. V, J and clone size derive from that table, while D and trimming were established from the DNA sequence. The sample contains about 150,000 clones, about 89% of which appear only once. Germline loops: CDR1 SGHDT, CDR2 YYEEEE. V lost 4 bases to trimming and J lost 9 bases; unmatched junction nucleotides: 10. This CDR3 comprises 14 residues. The chain combines TRBV5-6 with TRBJ2-4; 7 positions agree with TRBD1. The specimen sequenced was peripheral blood. The clonotype was recovered from a man of 80 years or more with acute or convalescent COVID-19. This CDR3 is CASSPQGYVGIQYF. The CDR3 bases are TGTGCCAGCAGCCCACAGGGGTATGTAGGCATTCAGTACTTC.